In its sample, the clone carrying this T cell receptor beta chain was seen a few times. Its antigen is not identified. The limits of the CDR3 on the DNA are not certain, so only TCRdb's listed CDR3 is given. Template switching by 5'RACE produced TCR cDNA, adding a universal primer site and UMIs. TCRdb recomputed calls from the 5' RACE reads with MiXCR, one row per CDR3 protein. This sample has about 350,000 distinct CDR3 sequences, with 12% found just once. This sample was included in a study of T cells after yellow fever vaccination. Study background: Some fractions had low cell numbers, and these were prepared with SMART-Seq v4 Ultra Low Input. Study-level points and caveats: Abundant bulk-derived clonotypes could contaminate FACS-sorted repertoires. There was a small share of clonotypes that showed up in both the CD4 and CD8 compartments.

The source was CD4+ T cells sorted from PBMCs, collected 15 days after the yellow fever booster vaccination. The clonotype comes from a man between 18 and 29 years old who received the YFV17D yellow fever vaccine.

The CDR3 reads CASSSFFGAGLQPQHF. This chain links TRBV7-2 with TRBJ1-5; the D call in the table, TRBD1, was not verified against the DNA. The CDR3 spans 16 residues, counting both ends. Per the germline V gene, CDR1 is SGHTA and CDR2 is FQGNSA.